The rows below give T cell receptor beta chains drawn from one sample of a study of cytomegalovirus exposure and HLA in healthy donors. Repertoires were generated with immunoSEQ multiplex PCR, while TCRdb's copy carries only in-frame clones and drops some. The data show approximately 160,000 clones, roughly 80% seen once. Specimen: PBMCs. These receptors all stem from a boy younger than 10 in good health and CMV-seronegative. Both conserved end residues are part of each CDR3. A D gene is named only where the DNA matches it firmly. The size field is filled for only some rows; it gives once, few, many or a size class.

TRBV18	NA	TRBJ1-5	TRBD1	TGTGCCAGTAGCGACAGGGGGGGAGATCAGCCCCAGCATTTT	CASSDRGGDQPQHF
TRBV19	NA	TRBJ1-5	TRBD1	TGTGCCAGTAGTCTGACAGGGGGCAATCAGCCCCAGCATTTT	CASSLTGGNQPQHF
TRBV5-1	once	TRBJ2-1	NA	TGCGCCAGCAGCTTGGAGGCAGGGGATTTCAATGAGCAGTTCTTC	CASSLEAGDFNEQFF
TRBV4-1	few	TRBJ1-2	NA	TGCGCCAGCAGCCAAGGGACGGGGGAAAGGTATGGCTACACCTTC	CASSQGTGERYGYTF
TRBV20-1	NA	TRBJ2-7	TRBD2	TGCAGTGCCCCGCGGGAGTACGAGCAGTACTTC	CSAPREYEQYF
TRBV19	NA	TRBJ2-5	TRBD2	TGTGCCAGTAGTATTGTGGGGCCTAGCGGGAGTTTGCCGAAGACCCAGTACTTC	CASSIVGPSGSLPKTQYF
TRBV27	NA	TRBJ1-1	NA	TGTGCCAGCAGCCCGTGGGGGGGAATGAACACTGAAGCTTTCTTT	CASSPWGGMNTEAFF
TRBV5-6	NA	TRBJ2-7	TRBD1	TGTGCCAGCAGCTGGGGGTGGACAGGGGGAGAGCAGTACTTC	CASSWGWTGGEQYF
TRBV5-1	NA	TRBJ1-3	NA	TGCGCCAGCAGCCCTCGGACGGAGGGGAGCTCTGGAAACACCATATATTTT	CASSPRTEGSSGNTIYF
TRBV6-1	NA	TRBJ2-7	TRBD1	TGTGCCAGCAGCCAACAACCCGGGACAGCCTACGAGCAGTACTTC	CASSQQPGTAYEQYF
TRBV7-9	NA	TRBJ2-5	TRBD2	TGTGCCAGCAGCTTTAGCGGGAGGGCACCAGAGACCCAGTACTTC	CASSFSGRAPETQYF
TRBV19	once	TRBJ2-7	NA	TGTGCCAGTAGTATGCGTGCCTCCTCCTACGAGCAGTACTTC	CASSMRASSYEQYF
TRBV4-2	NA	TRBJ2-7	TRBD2	TGTGCCAGCAGCCAACCGGGACTAGGGGTCCACGAGCAGTACTTC	CASSQPGLGVHEQYF
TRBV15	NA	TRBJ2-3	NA	TGTGCCACCAGTTCTCGTAGATCCTTCAGCACAGATACGCAGTATTTT	CATSSRRSFSTDTQYF
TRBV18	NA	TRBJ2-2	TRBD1	TGTGCCAGCTCACCACGCTACGGGACAGCGAAAAACACCGGGGAGCTGTTTTTT	CASSPRYGTAKNTGELFF
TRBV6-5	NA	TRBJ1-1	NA	TGTGCCAGCAGTTCCAACAGGGTTATGAACACTGAAGCTTTCTTT	CASSSNRVMNTEAFF
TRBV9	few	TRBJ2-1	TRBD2	TGTGCCAGCAGTGACACAAGCGGGAGGGGCCTTAGTCCCAATGAGCAGTTCTTC	CASSDTSGRGLSPNEQFF
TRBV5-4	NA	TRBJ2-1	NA	TGTGCCAGCAGCCGGGGACAAGACAATGAGCAGTTCTTC	CASSRGQDNEQFF
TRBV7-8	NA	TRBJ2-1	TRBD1	TGTGCCAGCAGTCCCTCCGGGACAGCAAATGAGCAGTTCTTC	CASSPSGTANEQFF
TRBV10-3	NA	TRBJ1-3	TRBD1	TGTGCCATCAGTGAGGGACAGGCCGGCGGAAACACCATATATTTT	CAISEGQAGGNTIYF
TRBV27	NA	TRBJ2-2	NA	TGTGCCAGCAGTTTAGGGCGCGACACCGGGGAGCTGTTTTTT	CASSLGRDTGELFF
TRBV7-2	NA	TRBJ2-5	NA	TGTGCCAGCAGCTTAGGACTGGCTTCCGGCGGGACCCAGTACTTC	CASSLGLASGGTQYF
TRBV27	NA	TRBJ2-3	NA	TGTGCCAGCAGGACTTATTGGTCTAGCACAGATACGCAGTATTTT	CASRTYWSSTDTQYF
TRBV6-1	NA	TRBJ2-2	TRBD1	TGTGCCAGCAGTGTACGGACAGGGGTTTATACGAACACCGGGGAGCTGTTTTTT	CASSVRTGVYTNTGELFF
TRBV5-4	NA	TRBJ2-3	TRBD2	TGTGCCAGCAGCATATGGACTAGCGGGCTCACAGATACGCAGTATTTT	CASSIWTSGLTDTQYF
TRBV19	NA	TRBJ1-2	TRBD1	TGTGCCAGTAGGGACAGGGATCCCTATGGCTACACCTTC	CASRDRDPYGYTF
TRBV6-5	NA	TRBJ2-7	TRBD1	TGTGCCAGCAGTTATTGGACAGGGGCCTACGAGCAGTACTTC	CASSYWTGAYEQYF
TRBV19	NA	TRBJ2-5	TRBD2	TGTGCCAGTAGGGGCCGGACTAGCGGCTACCAAGAGACCCAGTACTTC	CASRGRTSGYQETQYF
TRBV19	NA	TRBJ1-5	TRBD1	TGTGCCAGTAGCAATTTCTGGACAGGCCGCAATCAGCCCCAGCATTTT	CASSNFWTGRNQPQHF
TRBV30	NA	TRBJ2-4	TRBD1	TGTGCCTGGAGTGTACTCAAGGGACCATCTACAGGGGGCGTTCTCGGAAACATTCAGTACTTC	CAWSVLKGPSTGGVLGNIQYF
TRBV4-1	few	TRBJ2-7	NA	TGCGCCAGCAGCCAAGAGGACAGTTCTTACTACGAGCAGTACTTC	CASSQEDSSYYEQYF
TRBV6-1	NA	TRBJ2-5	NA	TGTGCCAGCAGTGACATGAGCCCGGGACTTCAGACCCAGTACTTC	CASSDMSPGLQTQYF
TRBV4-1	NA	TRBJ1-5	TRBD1	TGCGCCAGCGCGGGGACAGGGAACCAGCCCCAGCATTTT	CASAGTGNQPQHF
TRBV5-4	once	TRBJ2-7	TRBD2	TGTGCCAGCAGCTTGGGGGGTCGACTAGCGGCCTCCTACGAGCAGTACTTC	CASSLGGRLAASYEQYF
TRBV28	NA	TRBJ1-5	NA	TGTGCCAGCAGTTTGTTGGCCCAGGGAGGTCATCAGCCCCAGCATTTT	CASSLLAQGGHQPQHF
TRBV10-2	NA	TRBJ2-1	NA	TGCGCCAGCGCACTGAGCTCCTACAATGAGCAGTTCTTC	CASALSSYNEQFF
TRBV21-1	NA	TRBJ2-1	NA	TGTGCCAGCAGCTCGTTAAAGAAAGGCACAGTTTCGTACAATGAGCAGTTCTTC	CASSSLKKGTVSYNEQFF
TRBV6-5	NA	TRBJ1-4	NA	TGTGCCAGCAGCCAAGACTTCGGGGATGAAAAACTGTTTTTT	CASSQDFGDEKLFF
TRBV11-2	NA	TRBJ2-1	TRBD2	TGTGCCAGCAGCTTAGGACTAGCGGGAAGAGCCCTCAATGAGCAGTTCTTC	CASSLGLAGRALNEQFF
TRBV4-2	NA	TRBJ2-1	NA	TGTGCCTCCGCCGGAGGCTCCTACAATGAGCAGTTCTTC	CASAGGSYNEQFF
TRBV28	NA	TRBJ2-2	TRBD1	TGTGCCAGCACCGATCCGGGACAGGGATTGGGGGAGCTGTTTTTT	CASTDPGQGLGELFF
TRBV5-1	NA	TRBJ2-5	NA	TGCGCCAGCAGCTTGGCCAGGAGGGAGACCCAGTACTTC	CASSLARRETQYF
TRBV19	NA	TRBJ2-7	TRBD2	TGTGCCAGTAGCCCGGTAGCGGGTACTTCCTACGAGCAGTACTTC	CASSPVAGTSYEQYF
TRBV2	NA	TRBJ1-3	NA	TGTGCCAGCAGTGGACTAGAGGGTGCCGGAAACACCATATATTTT	CASSGLEGAGNTIYF
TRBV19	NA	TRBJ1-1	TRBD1	TGTGCCAGTACCCAGAGGACAGGGGAATCAGCTTTCTTT	CASTQRTGESAFF
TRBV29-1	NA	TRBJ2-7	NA	TGCAGCGTTGAAGATCGGGTCCGCGAGCAGTACTTC	CSVEDRVREQYF
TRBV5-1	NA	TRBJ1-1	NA	TGCGCCAGCAGCTTGGGGCTAGCCCTAAGAACGGACACTGAAGCTTTCTTT	CASSLGLALRTDTEAFF
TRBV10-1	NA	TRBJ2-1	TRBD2	TGCGCCTCTGCGGGAGGGCCCAACAATGAGCAGTTCTTC	CASAGGPNNEQFF